Shown below are 6 T cell receptor beta chains from a single sample sequenced in a study of blood T cell repertoires in COVID-19. The assay was immunoSEQ multiplex PCR, and TCRdb's table has in-frame clones only and misses some. The table records 200,000 to 300,000 clones, 85% of them present only once. The sequenced material came from peripheral blood. These TCRs come from a woman in her fifties or sixties with active or convalescent COVID-19.

The chain is built from TRBV6-2 or TRBV6-3 and TRBJ2-3; TRBD2 aligns across 8 bases. Germline lookup yields CDR1 MNHEY and CDR2 SVGEGT. This CDR3 has 18 residues. The junction had 12 bases not matched to a gene; V was cut back by 0 bases and J by 4 bases. Written as DNA, the CDR3 is TGTGCCAGCAGTTACTCGGCCAACAGCGGGGGAGGATCAGATACGCAGTATTTT. Encoded protein: CASSYSANSGGGSDTQYF.

The V and J genes are TRBV7-2 and TRBJ2-1; tentative D call: TRBD2 (7 bases). The CDR3 spans 16 residues. Trimming took 4 bases from V and 4 from J, leaving 17 bases between them. The germline V gene has CDR1 SGHTA and CDR2 FQGNSA. This CDR3 reads CASSSEGGTYYNEQFF. CDR3 nucleotide sequence: TGTGCCAGCAGCTCCGAGGGGGGGACCTATTACAATGAGCAGTTCTTC.

The count of this clone is one. The chain couples TRBV5-1 to TRBJ2-2, with D possibly matching TRBD2 (6 bases). CDR3 length equals 14 residues. Germline V gives CDR1 SGHRS, CDR2 YFSETQ. Trimming removed 4 bases from V and 3 bases from J, with 10 bases in between. CDR3 in amino acids: CASSRLADTGELFF. CDR3 nucleotide sequence: TGCGCCAGCAGCAGATTAGCGGACACCGGGGAGCTGTTTTTT.

A few counts support this clone. V gene TRBV24-1 combines with J gene TRBJ2-3; TRBD1 might be the D (6 bases). This CDR3 spans 16 amino acids. Deletions cut 0 bases from V and 0 bases from J, with 9 bases between. The germline CDR1 and CDR2 sequences are KGHDR and SFDVKD. The CDR3, as DNA: TGTGCCACCAGTGATTTGATGGGGGCTAGCACAGATACGCAGTATTTT. Residues: CATSDLMGASTDTQYF.

V usage is TRBV4-2 and J usage is TRBJ2-2, with TRBD1 matching over 8 bases. V was clipped by 1 base and J by 5 bases; unmatched bases: 3. Germline assignment: CDR1 LGHNA and CDR2 YNFKEQ. The length of the CDR3 is 15 residues. The chain's CDR3 is CASSQGTGRTGELFF. The DNA of the CDR3 is TGTGCCAGCAGCCAAGGGACAGGGAGGACCGGGGAGCTGTTTTTT.

This clone came up a few times. This chain's CDR3 is CASSQDLSTDTQYF. DNA of the CDR3: TGCGCCAGCAGCCAAGATCTAAGCACAGATACGCAGTATTTT. J is TRBJ2-3 and V is TRBV4-1, with D unresolved. The CDR3 length is 14 residues. Trimming removed 0 bases from V and 0 bases from J, with 4 bases in between. In germline, CDR1 is MGHRA, CDR2 YSYEKL.